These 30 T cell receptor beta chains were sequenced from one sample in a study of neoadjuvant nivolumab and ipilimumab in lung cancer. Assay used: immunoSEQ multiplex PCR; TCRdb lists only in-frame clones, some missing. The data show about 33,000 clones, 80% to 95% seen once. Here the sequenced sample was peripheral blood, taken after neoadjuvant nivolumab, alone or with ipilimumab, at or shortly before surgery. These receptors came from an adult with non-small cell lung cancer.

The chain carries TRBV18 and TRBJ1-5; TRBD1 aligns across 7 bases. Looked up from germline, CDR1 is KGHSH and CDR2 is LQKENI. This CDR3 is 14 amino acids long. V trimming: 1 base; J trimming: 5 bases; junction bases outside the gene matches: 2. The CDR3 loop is CASSPQGADQPQHF. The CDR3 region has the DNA TGTGCCAGCTCACCACAGGGGGCTGATCAGCCCCAGCATTTT.

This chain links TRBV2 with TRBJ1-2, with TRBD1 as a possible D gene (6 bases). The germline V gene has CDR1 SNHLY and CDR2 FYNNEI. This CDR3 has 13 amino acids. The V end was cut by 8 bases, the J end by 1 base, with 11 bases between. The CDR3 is CASGDTLNYGYTF. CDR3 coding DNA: TGTGCCAGCGGGGACACCCTTAACTATGGCTACACCTTC.

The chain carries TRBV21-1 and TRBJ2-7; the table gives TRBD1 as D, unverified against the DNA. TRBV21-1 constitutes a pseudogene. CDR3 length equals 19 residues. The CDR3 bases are TGTGCCAGCAGCCCAGATGACAGGGTTGGTACTATGAACGCCTACGAGCAGTACTTC. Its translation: CASSPDDRVGTMNAYEQYF.

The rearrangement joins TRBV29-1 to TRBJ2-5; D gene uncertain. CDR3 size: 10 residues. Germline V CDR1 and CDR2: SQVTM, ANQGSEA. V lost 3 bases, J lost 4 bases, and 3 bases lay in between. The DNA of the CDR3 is TGCAGCGTTGAGGCAGAGACCCAGTACTTC. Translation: CSVEAETQYF.

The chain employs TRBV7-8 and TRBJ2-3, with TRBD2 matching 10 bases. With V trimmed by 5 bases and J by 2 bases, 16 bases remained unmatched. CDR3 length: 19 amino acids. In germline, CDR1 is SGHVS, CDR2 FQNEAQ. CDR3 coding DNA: TGTGCCAGCAGCCCCCACCGAAGCAGGACTAGCGGAATCACAGATACGCAGTATTTT. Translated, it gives CASSPHRSRTSGITDTQYF.

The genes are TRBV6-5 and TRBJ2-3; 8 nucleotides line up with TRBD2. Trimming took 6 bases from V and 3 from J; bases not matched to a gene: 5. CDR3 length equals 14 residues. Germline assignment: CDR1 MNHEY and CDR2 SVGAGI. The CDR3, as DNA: TGTGCCAGCAGGACTAGCGCGGGGACAGATACGCAGTATTTT. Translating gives CASRTSAGTDTQYF.

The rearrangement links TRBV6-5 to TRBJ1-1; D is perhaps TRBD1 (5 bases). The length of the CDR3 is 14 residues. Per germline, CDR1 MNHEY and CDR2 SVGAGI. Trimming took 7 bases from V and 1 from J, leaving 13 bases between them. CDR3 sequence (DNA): TGTGCCAGCATTACGCAAGGGGCGAACACTGAAGCTTTCTTT. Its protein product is CASITQGANTEAFF.

CDR3 nucleotide sequence: TGTGCCAGCAGTAAGGCCGGGAGCTCCTACAATGAGCAGTTCTTC. Translated, it gives CASSKAGSSYNEQFF. The rearrangement uses TRBV7-9 and TRBJ2-1; TRBD2 is a possible D gene (6 bases). Germline V CDR1 and CDR2: SEHNR, FQNEAQ (reference sequence). The CDR3 has 15 residues. V lost 6 bases to trimming and J lost 0 bases, with 12 bases between them.

The CDR3 loop reads CASSLGLVGQPQHF. In nucleotides, the CDR3 is TGTGCCAGCAGCTTAGGGCTGGTTGGACAGCCCCAGCATTTT. The rearrangement uses TRBV7-3 and TRBJ1-5; no clear D gene. In germline, CDR1 is SGHTA, CDR2 FQGTGA. Trimming shortened V by 2 bases and J by 7 bases, and 12 bases separated the two germline ends. The CDR3 length is 14 residues.

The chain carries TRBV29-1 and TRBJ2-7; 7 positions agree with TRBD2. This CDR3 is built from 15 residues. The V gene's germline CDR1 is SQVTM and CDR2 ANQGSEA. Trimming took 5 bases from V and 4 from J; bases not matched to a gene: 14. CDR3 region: CSVYRWTGGGYEQYF. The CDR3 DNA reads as TGCAGCGTTTACAGATGGACGGGAGGTGGGTACGAGCAGTACTTC.

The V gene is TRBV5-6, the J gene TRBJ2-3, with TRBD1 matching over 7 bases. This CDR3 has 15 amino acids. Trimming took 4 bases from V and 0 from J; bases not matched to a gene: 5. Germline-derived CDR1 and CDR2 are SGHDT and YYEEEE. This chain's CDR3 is CASSTGQRSTDTQYF. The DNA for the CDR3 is TGTGCCAGCAGCACGGGACAGCGTAGCACAGATACGCAGTATTTT.

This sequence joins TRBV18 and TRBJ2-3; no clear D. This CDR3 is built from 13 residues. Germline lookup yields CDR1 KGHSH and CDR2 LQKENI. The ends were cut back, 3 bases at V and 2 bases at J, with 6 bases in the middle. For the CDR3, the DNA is TGTGCCAGCTCACCGTACCCCACAGATACGCAGTATTTT. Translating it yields CASSPYPTDTQYF. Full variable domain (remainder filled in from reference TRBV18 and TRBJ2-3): NAGVMQNPRHLVRRRGQEARLRCSPMKGHSHVYWYRQLPEEGLKFMVYLQKENIIDESGMPKERFSAEFPKEGPSILRIQQVVRGDSAAYFCASSPYPTDTQYFGPGTRLTVL.

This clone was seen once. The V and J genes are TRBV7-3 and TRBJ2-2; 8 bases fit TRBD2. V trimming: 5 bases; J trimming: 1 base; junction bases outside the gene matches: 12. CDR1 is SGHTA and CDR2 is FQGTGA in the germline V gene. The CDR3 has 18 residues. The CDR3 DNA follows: TGTGCCAGCAGCCCCAGCAACGGGAGGGCCCGGAACACCGGGGAGCTGTTTTTT. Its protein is CASSPSNGRARNTGELFF.

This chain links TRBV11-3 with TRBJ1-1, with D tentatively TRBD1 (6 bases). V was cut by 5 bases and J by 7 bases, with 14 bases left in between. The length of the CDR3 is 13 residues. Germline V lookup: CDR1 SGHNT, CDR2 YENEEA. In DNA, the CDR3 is TGTGCCAGCAGCGCCAACAGGGAAGGTGAAGCTTTCTTT. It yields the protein CASSANREGEAFF.

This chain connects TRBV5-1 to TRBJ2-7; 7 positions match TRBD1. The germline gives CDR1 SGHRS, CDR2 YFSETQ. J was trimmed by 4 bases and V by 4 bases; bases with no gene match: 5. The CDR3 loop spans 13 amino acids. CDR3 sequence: CASSPGQSYEQYF. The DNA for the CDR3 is TGCGCCAGCAGCCCGGGACAGTCTTACGAGCAGTACTTC.

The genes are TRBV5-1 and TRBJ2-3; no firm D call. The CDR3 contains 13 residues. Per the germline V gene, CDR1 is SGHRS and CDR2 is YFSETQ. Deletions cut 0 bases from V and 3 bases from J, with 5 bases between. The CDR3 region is CASSLGATDTQYF. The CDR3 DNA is TGCGCCAGCAGCTTGGGGGCGACAGATACGCAGTATTTT.

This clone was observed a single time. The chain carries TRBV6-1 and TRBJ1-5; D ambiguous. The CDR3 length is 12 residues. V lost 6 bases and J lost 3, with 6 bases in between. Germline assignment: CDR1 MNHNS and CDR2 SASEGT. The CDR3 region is CASSYNNQPQHF. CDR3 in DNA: TGTGCCAGCAGCTACAACAATCAGCCCCAGCATTTT.

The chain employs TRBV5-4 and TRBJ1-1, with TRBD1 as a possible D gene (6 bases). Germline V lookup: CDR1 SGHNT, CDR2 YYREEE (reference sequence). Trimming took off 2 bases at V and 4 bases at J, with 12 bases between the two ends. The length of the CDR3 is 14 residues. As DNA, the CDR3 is TGTGCCAGCAGCTTACAGGGCCGTAGCACTGAAGCTTTCTTT. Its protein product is CASSLQGRSTEAFF.

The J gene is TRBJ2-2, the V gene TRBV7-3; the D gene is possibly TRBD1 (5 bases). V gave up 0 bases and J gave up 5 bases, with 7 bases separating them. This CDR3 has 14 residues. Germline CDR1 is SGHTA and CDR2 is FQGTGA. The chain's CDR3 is CASSLTRATGELFF. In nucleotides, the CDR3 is TGTGCCAGCAGCTTAACCAGGGCTACCGGGGAGCTGTTTTTT.

CDR3 loop: CASSFAGSRAQHF. In DNA, the CDR3 is TGTGCCAGCAGCTTTGCCGGGTCGCGGGCCCAGCATTTT. This chain connects TRBV7-9 to TRBJ1-5; the D is unclear. The CDR3 covers 13 residues. V lost 3 bases to trimming and J lost 11 bases, with 14 bases between them. CDR1 is SEHNR, CDR2 FQNEAQ, per germline (reference sequence).

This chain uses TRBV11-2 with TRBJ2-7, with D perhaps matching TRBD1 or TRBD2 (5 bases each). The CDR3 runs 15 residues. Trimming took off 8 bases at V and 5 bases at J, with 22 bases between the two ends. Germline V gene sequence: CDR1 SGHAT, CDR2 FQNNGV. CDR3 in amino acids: CASRGLRTERNEQYF. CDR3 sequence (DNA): TGTGCCAGCCGGGGCCTTCGGACCGAGCGAAACGAGCAGTACTTC.

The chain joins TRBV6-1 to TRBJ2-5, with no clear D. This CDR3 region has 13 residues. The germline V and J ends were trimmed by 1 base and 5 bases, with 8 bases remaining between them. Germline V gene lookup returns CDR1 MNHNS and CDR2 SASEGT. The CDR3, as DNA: TGTGCCAGCAGTGAAGGTGGTTTTGAGACCCAGTACTTC. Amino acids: CASSEGGFETQYF.

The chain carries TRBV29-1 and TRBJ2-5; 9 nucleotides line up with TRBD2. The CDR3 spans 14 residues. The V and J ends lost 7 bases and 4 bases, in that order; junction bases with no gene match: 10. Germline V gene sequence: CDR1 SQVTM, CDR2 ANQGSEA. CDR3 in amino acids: CSGAGGPRIETQYF. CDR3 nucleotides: TGCAGCGGGGCGGGAGGGCCGAGGATAGAGACCCAGTACTTC.

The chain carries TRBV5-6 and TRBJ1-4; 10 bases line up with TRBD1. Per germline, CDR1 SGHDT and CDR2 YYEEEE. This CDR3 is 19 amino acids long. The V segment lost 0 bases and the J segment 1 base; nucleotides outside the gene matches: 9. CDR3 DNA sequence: TGTGCCAGCAGCTTGGCGAGAGACAGGGGGCGAGGAACTAATGAAAAACTGTTTTTT. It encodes CASSLARDRGRGTNEKLFF. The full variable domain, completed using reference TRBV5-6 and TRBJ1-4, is DAGVTQSPTHLIKTRGQQVTLRCSPKSGHDTVSWYQQALGQGPQFIFQYYEEEERQRGNFPDRFSGHQFPNYSSELNVNALLLGDSALYLCASSLARDRGRGTNEKLFFGSGTQLSVL.

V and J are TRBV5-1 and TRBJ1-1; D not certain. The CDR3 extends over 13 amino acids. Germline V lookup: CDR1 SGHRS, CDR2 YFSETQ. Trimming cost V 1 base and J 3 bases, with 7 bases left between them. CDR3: CASSLSRDTEAFF. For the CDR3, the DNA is TGCGCCAGCAGCTTGTCCCGCGACACTGAAGCTTTCTTT. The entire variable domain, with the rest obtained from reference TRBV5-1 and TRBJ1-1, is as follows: KAGVTQTPRYLIKTRGQQVTLSCSPISGHRSVSWYQQTPGQGLQFLFEYFSETQRNKGNFPGRFSGRQFSNSRSEMNVSTLELGDSALYLCASSLSRDTEAFFGQGTRLTVV.

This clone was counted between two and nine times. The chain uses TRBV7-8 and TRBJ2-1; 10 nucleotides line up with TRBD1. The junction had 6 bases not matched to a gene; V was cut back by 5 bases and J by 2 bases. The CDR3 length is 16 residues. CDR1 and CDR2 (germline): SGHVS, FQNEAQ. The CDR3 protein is CASSDAGTGAYNEQFF. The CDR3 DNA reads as TGTGCCAGCAGCGATGCCGGGACAGGGGCCTACAATGAGCAGTTCTTC.

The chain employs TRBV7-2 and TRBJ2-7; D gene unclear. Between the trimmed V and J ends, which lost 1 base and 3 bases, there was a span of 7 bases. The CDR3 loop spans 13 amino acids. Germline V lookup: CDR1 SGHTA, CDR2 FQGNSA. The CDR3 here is CASSLGRNYEQYF. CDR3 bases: TGTGCCAGCAGCTTAGGTCGGAACTACGAGCAGTACTTC.

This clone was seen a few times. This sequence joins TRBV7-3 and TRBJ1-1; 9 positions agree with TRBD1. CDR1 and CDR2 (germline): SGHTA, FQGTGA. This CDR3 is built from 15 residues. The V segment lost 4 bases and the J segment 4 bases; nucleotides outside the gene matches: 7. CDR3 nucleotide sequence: TGTGCCAGCAGCTCCCCGGGACAGGGCATCACTGAAGCTTTCTTT. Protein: CASSSPGQGITEAFF.

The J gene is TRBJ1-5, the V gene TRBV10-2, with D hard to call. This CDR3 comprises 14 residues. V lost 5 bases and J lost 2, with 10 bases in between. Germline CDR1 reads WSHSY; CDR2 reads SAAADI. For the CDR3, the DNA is TGCGCCAGCAGTTATGAGGCCCGCAATCAGCCCCAGCATTTT. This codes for CASSYEARNQPQHF.

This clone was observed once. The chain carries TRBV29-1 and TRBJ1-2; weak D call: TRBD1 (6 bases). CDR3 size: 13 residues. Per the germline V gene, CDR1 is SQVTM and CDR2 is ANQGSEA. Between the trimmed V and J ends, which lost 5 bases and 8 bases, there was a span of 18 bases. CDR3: CSVLGRGPGGYTF. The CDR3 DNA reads TGCAGCGTTCTGGGGCGGGGGCCGGGGGGCTACACCTTC.